This is a list of T cell receptor beta chains from one sample in a study of regulatory T cells in long-lasting Graves disease. TCRdb independently ran MiXCR on the multiplex PCR reads; one entry per CDR3 protein. The sample yields some 220,000 distinct CDR3 sequences, roughly 18% seen once. These records were also assigned to another study, of T cells in Graves' hyperthyroidism and ophthalmopathy.

This material consisted of peripheral blood mononuclear cells (PBMCs), taken at new diagnosis, from a patient treated with antithyroid drugs. The receptors were gathered from a woman in her twenties or thirties with Graves disease. The CDR3 runs from the conserved cysteine through the conserved F or W. The D gene is left open where the match is weak. Part of the rows lack a size; the others show once, few, many or a class for expanded clones.

>TRBJ2-1|TRBD2|TRBV28|16|many
CASSRSGGSSYNEQFF
TGTGCCAGCAGTCGTAGCGGGGGGAGCTCCTACAATGAGCAGTTCTTC
>TRBJ2-1|.|TRBV30|13|many
CAWNKRRWNEQFF
TGTGCCTGGAATAAGCGGAGGTGGAATGAGCAGTTCTTC
>TRBJ1-4|.|TRBV28|13|many
CASSLSMGEKLFF
TGTGCCAGCAGTTTAAGCATGGGTGAAAAACTGTTTTTT
>TRBJ1-1|.|TRBV11-1|15|.
CASSLWKGEGTEAFF
TGTGCCAGCAGCTTATGGAAGGGAGAAGGCACTGAAGCTTTCTTT
>TRBJ1-1|.|TRBV29-1|13|many
CSVEDGRGHGAFF
TGCAGCGTTGAAGATGGGAGGGGTCATGGAGCTTTCTTT
>TRBJ1-2|.|TRBV5-1|13|many
CASSLEGVDGYTF
TGCGCCAGCAGCTTGGAAGGGGTGGATGGCTACACCTTC
>TRBJ1-5|.|TRBV4-1|14|few
CASSQIQGGQPQHF
TGCGCCAGCAGCCAGATACAGGGTGGTCAGCCCCAGCATTTT
>TRBJ2-5|TRBD1|TRBV14|16|.
CASSPWGQGGQETQYF
TGTGCCAGCAGCCCTTGGGGACAGGGAGGCCAAGAGACCCAGTACTTC
>TRBJ2-2|.|TRBV27|17|.
CASSGGYGRAGNGELFF
TGTGCCAGCTCAGGGGGTTACGGGAGGGCCGGAAACGGGGAGCTGTTTTTT
>TRBJ1-2|.|TRBV19|13|.
CASTLQENYGYTF
TGCGCCAGTACCCTACAGGAGAACTATGGCTACACCTTC
>TRBJ2-1|TRBD2|TRBV12-3/TRBV12-4|15|many
CASSPAGGASNEQFF
TGTGCCAGCAGTCCCGCGGGGGGGGCGTCCAATGAGCAGTTCTTC
>TRBJ2-1|TRBD2|TRBV18|17|many
CASSPGEAGPSYNEQFF
TGTGCCAGCTCACCAGGGGAAGCGGGACCCTCCTACAATGAGCAGTTCTTC
>TRBJ2-2|TRBD1|TRBV6-1|16|many
CATTGQGARNTGELFF
TGTGCCACTACGGGACAGGGGGCGCGGAACACCGGGGAGCTGTTTTTT
>TRBJ1-6|.|TRBV19|13|many
CASSIGRNSPLHF
TGTGCCAGTAGTATAGGCCGGAATTCACCCCTCCACTTT
>TRBJ1-2|.|TRBV19|15|many
CASNPGDPANYGYTF
TGTGCCAGCAATCCAGGGGATCCCGCTAACTATGGCTACACCTTC
>TRBJ2-1|TRBD1|TRBV15|16|many
CATNMGTGERYNEQFF
TGTGCCACCAATATGGGGACAGGGGAGCGCTACAATGAGCAGTTCTTC
>TRBJ2-3|TRBD2|TRBV30|13|many
CAWSVLREGTQYF
TGTGCCTGGAGTGTACTGAGGGAGGGTACGCAGTATTTT
>TRBJ1-2|TRBD1|TRBV28|16|many
CASRPHLGQGVDGYTF
TGTGCCAGCAGACCCCACCTTGGACAGGGAGTGGATGGCTACACCTTC
>TRBJ2-4|.|TRBV18|15|many
CASSPTTSGQNIQYF
TGTGCCAGCTCACCGACCACTTCAGGGCAGAACATTCAGTACTTC
>TRBJ2-1|TRBD2|TRBV3-1|16|many
CASSYGTSGRGGEQFF
TGTGCCAGCAGCTACGGGACTAGCGGGAGGGGAGGTGAGCAGTTCTTC
>TRBJ1-3|.|TRBV7-2|15|.
CASSFDVRSGNTIYF
TGTGCCAGCAGCTTTGACGTTCGCTCTGGAAACACCATATATTTT
>TRBJ2-7|TRBD1|TRBV19|16|many
CASSTIHGTGTYEQYF
TGTGCCAGTAGTACAATTCATGGGACAGGGACCTACGAGCAGTACTTC
>TRBJ2-7|TRBD2|TRBV20-1|14|many
CSASPSGSSYEQYF
TGCAGTGCTAGTCCCAGCGGGAGCTCCTACGAGCAGTACTTC
>TRBJ1-1|.|TRBV7-2|15|many
CASSRNRAVNTEAFF
TGTGCCAGCAGCCGGAACAGGGCCGTGAACACTGAAGCTTTCTTT
>TRBJ2-2|TRBD1|TRBV12-3/TRBV12-4|15|many
CASSSGTGVTGELFF
TGTGCCAGCAGTTCCGGGACAGGGGTTACCGGGGAGCTGTTTTTT
>TRBJ1-5|.|TRBV28|15|.
CASSSGQATHQPQHF
TGTGCCAGCAGCTCGGGGCAGGCCACACATCAGCCCCAGCATTTT
>TRBJ2-1|.|TRBV27|13|.
CASSLSVYNEQFF
TGTGCCAGCAGTTTATCAGTTTACAATGAGCAGTTCTTC
>TRBJ1-1|.|TRBV28|18|many
CASSLIPPGGGGYTEAFF
TGTGCCAGCAGTTTAATCCCCCCGGGGGGCGGTGGGTACACTGAAGCTTTCTTT
>TRBJ2-1|.|TRBV27|15|many
CASSLVLGGDNEQFF
TGTGCCAGCAGTTTGGTCTTGGGCGGGGACAATGAGCAGTTCTTC
>TRBJ2-3|.|TRBV5-1|14|many
CASSLVLITDTLYF
TGCGCCAGCAGCTTGGTTCTGATCACAGATACGCTGTATTTT